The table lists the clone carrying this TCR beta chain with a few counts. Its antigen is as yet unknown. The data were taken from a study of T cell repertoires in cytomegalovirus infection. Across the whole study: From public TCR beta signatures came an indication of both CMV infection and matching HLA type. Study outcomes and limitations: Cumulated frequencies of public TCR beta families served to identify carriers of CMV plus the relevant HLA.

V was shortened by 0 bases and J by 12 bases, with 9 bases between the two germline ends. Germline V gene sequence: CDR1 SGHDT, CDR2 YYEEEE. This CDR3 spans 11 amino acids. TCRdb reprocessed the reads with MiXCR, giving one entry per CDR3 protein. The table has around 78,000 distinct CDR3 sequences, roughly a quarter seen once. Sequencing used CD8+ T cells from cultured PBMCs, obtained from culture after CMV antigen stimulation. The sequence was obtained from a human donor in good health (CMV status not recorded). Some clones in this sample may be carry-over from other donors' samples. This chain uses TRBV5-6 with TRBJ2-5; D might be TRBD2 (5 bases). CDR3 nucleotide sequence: TGTGCCAGCAGCTTGGGACTATTAAAGTACTTC. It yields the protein CASSLGLLKYF.